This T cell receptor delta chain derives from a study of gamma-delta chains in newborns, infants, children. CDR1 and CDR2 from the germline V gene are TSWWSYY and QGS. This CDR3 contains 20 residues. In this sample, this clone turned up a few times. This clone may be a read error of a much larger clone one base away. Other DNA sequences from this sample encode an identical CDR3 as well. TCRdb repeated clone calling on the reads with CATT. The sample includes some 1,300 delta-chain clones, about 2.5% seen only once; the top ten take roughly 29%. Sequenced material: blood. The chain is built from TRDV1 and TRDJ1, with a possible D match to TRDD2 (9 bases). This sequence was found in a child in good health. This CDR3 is CALGESILPTWGKYTDKLIF. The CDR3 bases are TGTGCACTTGGGGAATCGATCCTTCCTACCTGGGGGAAGTACACCGATAAACTCATCTTT.